Here is one TCR beta chain with its context. Its cognate antigen is unknown. The record originates from a study of shared clonotypes between healthy human individuals. Overall study results and limits: Naive subsets generally exceeded memory subsets in estimated richness.

The method was immunoSEQ multiplex PCR; TCRdb's version includes in-frame clones alone and lacks a portion of them. The table has 2.3 million or so clones, 80% to 95% seen once. Germline loops: CDR1 KGHSH, CDR2 LQKENI. V lost 4 bases and J lost 1; bases outside the gene matches: 9. This CDR3 spans 17 amino acids. Source material: naive CD4+ T cells from PBMCs. The subset: CD45RA+ positively selected. J is TRBJ2-7 and V is TRBV18, with 11 bases matching TRBD1. This TCR derives from a man aged 18 to 29 in good health. Some clones in this sample may be carry-over from other donors' samples. CDR3 DNA: TGTGCCAGCTCACGGGAAATAGGACAGGGGGCTTCCTACGAGCAGTACTTC. Protein: CASSREIGQGASYEQYF.